A selection of T cell receptor beta chains follows, all from one sample in a study of control samples from healthy donors and cancer patients. Sequencing was performed with immunoSEQ multiplex PCR; in TCRdb, only in-frame clones are kept and a portion is missing. The sample records 150,000 to 200,000 clones, 85% to 95% being singletons. Sequencing input: blood. Receptors originate from a woman aged 18-35 years in good health. Both conserved end residues are part of each CDR3. A D gene is named only where the DNA matches it firmly. Not all rows give a size; the values are once, few, many and, for expanded clones, a class.

V	J	D	size	CDR3	DNA
TRBV4-2	TRBJ1-4	TRBD1	-	CASSQDRTGSEKLFF	TGTGCCAGCAGCCAAGATCGGACAGGGAGCGAAAAACTGTTTTTT
TRBV7-8	TRBJ2-5	-	-	CASSFLLGGETQYF	TGTGCCAGCAGCTTTTTACTAGGGGGAGAGACCCAGTACTTC
TRBV24-1	TRBJ2-2	TRBD1	few	CATTGQGAGELFF	TGTGCCACCACGGGACAGGGGGCCGGGGAGCTGTTTTTT
TRBV5-1	TRBJ2-5	TRBD1	-	CASRTGARRETQYF	TGCGCCAGCAGAACAGGGGCCCGAAGGGAGACCCAGTACTTC
TRBV2	TRBJ1-1	-	-	CASRYRVNTEAFF	TGTGCCAGCAGATACAGGGTGAACACTGAAGCTTTCTTT
TRBV6-2/TRBV6-3	TRBJ1-3	-	-	CASSRTAGNTIYF	TGTGCCAGCAGTCGGACAGCTGGAAACACCATATATTTT
TRBV28	TRBJ1-2	TRBD1	-	CASSATDRGRLDGYTF	TGTGCCAGCAGTGCAACGGACAGGGGGCGTTTAGATGGCTACACCTTC
TRBV6-2/TRBV6-3	TRBJ1-1	-	-	CASRYQALEAFF	TGTGCCAGCAGGTACCAGGCGCTTGAAGCTTTCTTT
TRBV7-2	TRBJ1-6	TRBD1	-	CASSLSAGTGNSPLHF	TGTGCCAGCAGCTTATCCGCCGGGACAGGGAATTCACCCCTCCACTTT
TRBV7-9	TRBJ2-3	-	-	CASGRQLFTDTQYF	TGTGCCAGCGGGAGACAGCTTTTCACAGATACGCAGTATTTT
TRBV9	TRBJ1-2	-	-	CASSPGPPGGYGYTF	TGTGCCAGCAGCCCGGGACCCCCGGGGGGCTATGGCTACACCTTC
TRBV6-5	TRBJ1-1	-	-	CASLMNTEAFF	TGTGCCAGCCTCATGAACACTGAAGCTTTCTTT
TRBV4-2	TRBJ1-5	-	-	CASSQDRMRGRQPQHF	TGTGCCAGCAGCCAAGATCGGATGAGGGGACGGCAGCCCCAGCATTTT
TRBV3-1/TRBV3-2	TRBJ1-2	TRBD1	-	CASSHHGTGGQAYTF	TGTGCCAGCAGCCATCATGGGACAGGGGGACAAGCCTACACCTTC
TRBV4-1	TRBJ2-7	TRBD2	-	CASSIWREGAYEQYF	TGCGCCAGCAGCATTTGGCGGGAGGGTGCTTACGAGCAGTACTTC
TRBV7-2	TRBJ2-7	TRBD1	-	CASSTGTGGAMWRYEQYF	TGTGCCAGCAGCACCGGGACAGGGGGCGCTATGTGGAGATACGAGCAGTACTTC
TRBV19	TRBJ2-3	-	-	CASSPRDPYDTQYF	TGTGCCAGTAGCCCCCGAGACCCCTACGATACGCAGTATTTT
TRBV4-1	TRBJ1-5	-	-	CASSQDPFRGRAQHF	TGCGCCAGCAGCCAAGATCCATTCCGAGGGAGGGCCCAGCATTTT
TRBV3-1/TRBV3-2	TRBJ1-2	-	-	CASSQYDGYTF	TGTGCCAGCAGCCAATATGACGGCTACACCTTC
TRBV7-3	TRBJ1-2	-	once	CASSLKGDYGYTF	TGTGCCAGCAGCTTAAAGGGAGACTATGGCTACACCTTC
TRBV3-1/TRBV3-2	TRBJ2-5	-	-	CASSRLAITQETQYF	TGTGCCAGCAGCCGCCTCGCTATAACCCAAGAGACCCAGTACTTC